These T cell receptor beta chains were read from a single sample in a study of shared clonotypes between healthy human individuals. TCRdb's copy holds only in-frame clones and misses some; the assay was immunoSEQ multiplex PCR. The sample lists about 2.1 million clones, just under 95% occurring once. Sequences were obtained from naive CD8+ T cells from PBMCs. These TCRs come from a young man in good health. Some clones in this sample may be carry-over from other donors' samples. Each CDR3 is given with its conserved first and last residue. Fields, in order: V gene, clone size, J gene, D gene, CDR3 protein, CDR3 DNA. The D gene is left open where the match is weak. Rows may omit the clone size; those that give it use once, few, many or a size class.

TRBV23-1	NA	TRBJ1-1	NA	CASSQLAQPPAEAFF	TGCGCCAGCAGTCAACTGGCTCAGCCCCCCGCTGAAGCTTTCTTT
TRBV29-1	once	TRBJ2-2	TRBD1	CSALGDRGDGELFF	TGCAGCGCCCTAGGGGACAGGGGGGACGGGGAGCTGTTTTTT
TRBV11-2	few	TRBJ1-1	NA	CASSPPVWNTEAFF	TGTGCCAGCAGTCCCCCCGTCTGGAACACTGAAGCTTTCTTT
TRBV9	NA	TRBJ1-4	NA	CASSGGLGNEKLFF	TGTGCCAGCAGTGGGGGTTTGGGTAATGAAAAACTGTTTTTT
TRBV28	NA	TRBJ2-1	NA	CASSFLAGNNEQFF	TGTGCCAGCAGTTTTCTCGCGGGGAACAATGAGCAGTTCTTC
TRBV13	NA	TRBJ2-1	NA	CASSSKYFFNNEQFF	TGTGCCAGCAGCTCGAAATATTTTTTCAACAATGAGCAGTTCTTC
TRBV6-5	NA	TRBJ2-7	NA	CASSGGRKNEQYF	TGTGCCAGCAGTGGCGGAAGGAAGAACGAGCAGTACTTC
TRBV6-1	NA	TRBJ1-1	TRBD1	CASSHRGLNTEAFF	TGTGCCAGCAGTCACAGGGGGCTGAACACTGAAGCTTTCTTT
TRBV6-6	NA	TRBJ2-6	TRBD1	CASSPRTGAGANVLTF	TGTGCCAGCAGTCCAAGGACAGGGGCTGGGGCCAACGTCCTGACTTTC
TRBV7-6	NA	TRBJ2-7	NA	CASNSLGTVSTYEQYF	TGTGCCAGCAACTCGCTTGGCACAGTTTCTACCTACGAGCAGTACTTC
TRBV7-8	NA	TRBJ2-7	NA	CASSYPAVDEQYF	TGTGCCAGCAGCTATCCCGCGGTAGACGAGCAGTACTTC
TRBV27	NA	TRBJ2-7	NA	CASSLRSGRYEQYF	TGTGCCAGCAGTTTAAGATCAGGACGCTACGAGCAGTACTTC
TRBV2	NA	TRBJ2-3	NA	CASASGDTSTDTQYF	TGTGCCAGCGCTTCGGGGGACACTAGCACAGATACGCAGTATTTT
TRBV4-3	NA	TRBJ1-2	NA	CASSRATGSKGYTF	TGCGCCAGCAGCCGAGCTACAGGGTCTAAGGGCTACACCTTC
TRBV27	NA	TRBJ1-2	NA	CASSRGTKGIYGYTF	TGTGCCAGCAGTCGGGGGACCAAGGGGATCTATGGCTACACCTTC
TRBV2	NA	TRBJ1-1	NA	CASSEWAGMNTEAFF	TGTGCCAGCAGTGAATGGGCAGGGATGAACACTGAAGCTTTCTTT
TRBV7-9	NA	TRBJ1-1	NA	CASSLGWKETTEAFF	TGTGCCAGCAGCTTAGGGTGGAAGGAGACCACTGAAGCTTTCTTT
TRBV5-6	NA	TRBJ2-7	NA	CASSLAGIYEQYF	TGTGCCAGCAGCTTGGCGGGGATCTACGAGCAGTACTTC
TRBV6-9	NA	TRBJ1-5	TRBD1	CASRTGDNQPQHF	TGTGCCAGCAGGACAGGGGACAATCAGCCCCAGCATTTT
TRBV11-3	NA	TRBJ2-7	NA	CASSFDRTYEQYF	TGTGCCAGCAGCTTTGACAGGACCTACGAGCAGTACTTC
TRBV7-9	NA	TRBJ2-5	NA	CASSQQGYQETQYF	TGTGCCAGCAGCCAACAGGGATACCAAGAGACCCAGTACTTC
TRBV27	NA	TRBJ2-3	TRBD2	CASSAYPGLAATDTQYF	TGTGCCAGCAGTGCTTACCCGGGACTAGCGGCCACAGATACGCAGTATTTT
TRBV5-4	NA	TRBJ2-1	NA	CASSLVGGREQFF	TGTGCCAGCAGCTTGGTAGGGGGGCGGGAGCAGTTCTTC
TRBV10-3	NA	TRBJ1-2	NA	CAIRGVEGPNYGYTF	TGTGCCATCAGGGGGGTTGAGGGACCTAACTATGGCTACACCTTC
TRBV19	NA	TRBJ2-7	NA	CASSLTQGGFYEQYF	TGTGCCAGTAGCCTCACCCAGGGGGGGTTCTACGAGCAGTACTTC
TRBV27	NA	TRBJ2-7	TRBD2	CASRLAVSSYEQYF	TGTGCCAGCAGGCTAGCGGTAAGCTCCTACGAGCAGTACTTC
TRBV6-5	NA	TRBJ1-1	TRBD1	CASSQRQGSTEAFF	TGTGCCAGCAGTCAGCGACAGGGTAGCACTGAAGCTTTCTTT
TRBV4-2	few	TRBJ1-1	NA	CASTPGNTEAFF	TGTGCCAGCACCCCCGGGAACACTGAAGCTTTCTTT
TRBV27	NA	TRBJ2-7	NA	CASSSWSGSEQYF	TGTGCCAGCAGCTCGTGGAGTGGTAGCGAGCAGTACTTC
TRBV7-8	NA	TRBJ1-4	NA	CASSLSLRGSTNEKLFF	TGTGCCAGCAGCTTATCCCTAAGAGGGTCAACTAATGAAAAACTGTTTTTT
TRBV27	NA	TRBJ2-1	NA	CASSTVSSYNEQFF	TGTGCCAGCAGTACGGTTAGCTCCTACAATGAGCAGTTCTTC
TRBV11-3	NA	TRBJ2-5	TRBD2	CASSLGREARQETQYF	TGTGCCAGCAGCCTTGGCCGGGAGGCTCGGCAGGAGACCCAGTACTTC
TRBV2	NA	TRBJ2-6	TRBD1	CASSARDRTISGANVLTF	TGTGCCAGCAGTGCCCGGGACAGGACCATATCTGGGGCCAACGTCCTGACTTTC
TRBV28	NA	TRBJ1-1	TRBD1	CASSSDRDRVYNPEAFF	TGTGCCAGCAGTTCGGACCGGGACAGGGTTTATAATCCTGAAGCTTTCTTT
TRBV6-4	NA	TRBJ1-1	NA	CASSLYRDTEAFF	TGTGCCAGCAGCTTATACAGGGACACTGAAGCTTTCTTT
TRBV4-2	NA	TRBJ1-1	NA	CASSQRDGTNTEAFF	TGTGCCAGCAGCCAGAGGGACGGGACGAACACTGAAGCTTTCTTT
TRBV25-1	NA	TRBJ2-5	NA	CASSNQETQYF	TGTGCCAGCAGTAACCAAGAGACCCAGTACTTC
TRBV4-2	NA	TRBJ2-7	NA	CASSQSFVYEQYF	TGTGCCAGCAGCCAATCTTTTGTCTACGAGCAGTACTTC
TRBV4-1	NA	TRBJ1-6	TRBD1	CASSQGTPPMGQDNSPLHF	TGCGCCAGCAGCCAAGGGACCCCGCCAATGGGACAGGATAATTCACCCCTCCACTTT
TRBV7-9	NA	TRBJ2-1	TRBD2	CASSLAGSGIRNEQFF	TGTGCCAGCAGCTTAGCGGGTAGCGGGATTCGAAATGAGCAGTTCTTC
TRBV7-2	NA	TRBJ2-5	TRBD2	CASSLARGGGETQYF	TGTGCCAGCAGCTTAGCTCGGGGGGGAGGAGAGACCCAGTACTTC
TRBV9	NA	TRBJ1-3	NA	CASSVGGWGSGNTIYF	TGTGCCAGCAGCGTCGGGGGCTGGGGCTCTGGAAACACCATATATTTT
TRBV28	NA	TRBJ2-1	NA	CASSLFAGPLDNEQFF	TGTGCCAGCAGTTTATTCGCAGGACCCCTGGACAATGAGCAGTTCTTC
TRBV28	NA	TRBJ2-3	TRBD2	CASSLLAGDVTDTQYF	TGTGCCAGCAGTCTTTTAGCGGGAGACGTAACAGATACGCAGTATTTT
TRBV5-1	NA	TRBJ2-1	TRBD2	CASSLALAGPSYNEQFF	TGCGCCAGCAGCTTGGCCCTAGCGGGCCCCTCCTACAATGAGCAGTTCTTC
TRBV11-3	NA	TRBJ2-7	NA	CASSKQGYEQYF	TGTGCCAGCAGCAAACAGGGATACGAGCAGTACTTC
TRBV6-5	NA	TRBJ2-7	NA	CASSIRDGPYEQYF	TGTGCCAGCAGCATCCGGGACGGTCCCTACGAGCAGTACTTC
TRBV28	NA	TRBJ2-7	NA	CASSLMGASYEQYF	TGTGCCAGCAGTTTAATGGGGGCCTCCTACGAGCAGTACTTC
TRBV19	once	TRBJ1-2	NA	CASEQGGALGYTF	TGTGCCAGCGAACAGGGTGGGGCGTTGGGCTACACCTTC
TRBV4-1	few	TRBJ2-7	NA	CASSQDHSGVYEQYF	TGCGCCAGCAGCCAAGATCACAGCGGTGTGTACGAGCAGTACTTC
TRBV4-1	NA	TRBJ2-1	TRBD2	CASSQILASEQFF	TGCGCCAGCAGCCAAATACTAGCGTCCGAGCAGTTCTTC
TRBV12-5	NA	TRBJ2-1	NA	CASGLSPDEQFF	TGTGCTAGTGGACTCTCCCCCGATGAGCAGTTCTTC
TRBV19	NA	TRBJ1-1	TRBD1	CASSIAGQGHTEAFF	TGTGCCAGTAGTATAGCGGGACAGGGACACACTGAAGCTTTCTTT
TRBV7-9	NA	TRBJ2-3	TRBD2	CASRYSSGSEADTQYF	TGTGCCAGCAGATATTCTAGCGGGAGTGAAGCAGATACGCAGTATTTT
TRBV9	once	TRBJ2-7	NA	CASSLGQWAGEGYEQYF	TGTGCCAGCAGCCTAGGACAGTGGGCAGGGGAAGGCTACGAGCAGTACTTC